This T cell receptor (beta chain) was observed in a study of response to subunit inactivated influenza vaccine. For this clonotype: Its cognate antigen is unknown.

V gave up 6 bases and J gave up 5 bases, with 11 bases separating them. Germline CDR1 is MNHEY and CDR2 is SVGEGT. The CDR3 has 12 residues. TCRdb processed the RT-PCR reads anew with MiXCR; each CDR3 protein has one entry. The sample has 500,000 to 600,000 distinct CDR3 sequences; about 7.6% are singletons. Study conclusions and caveats: After each seasonal influenza vaccination, few new T cells are recruited, the authors suggested.

The sample in question was PBMCs from blood, obtained less than 30 months after vaccination. The chain is built from TRBV6-2 or TRBV6-3 and TRBJ2-7; D possibly corresponds to TRBD2 (6 bases). This TCR derives from a man aged 45 to 70 who received an inactivated influenza vaccine. This chain's CDR3 is CASRDGRHEQYF. The CDR3 bases are TGTGCCAGCAGGGACGGGAGACACGAGCAGTACTTC.